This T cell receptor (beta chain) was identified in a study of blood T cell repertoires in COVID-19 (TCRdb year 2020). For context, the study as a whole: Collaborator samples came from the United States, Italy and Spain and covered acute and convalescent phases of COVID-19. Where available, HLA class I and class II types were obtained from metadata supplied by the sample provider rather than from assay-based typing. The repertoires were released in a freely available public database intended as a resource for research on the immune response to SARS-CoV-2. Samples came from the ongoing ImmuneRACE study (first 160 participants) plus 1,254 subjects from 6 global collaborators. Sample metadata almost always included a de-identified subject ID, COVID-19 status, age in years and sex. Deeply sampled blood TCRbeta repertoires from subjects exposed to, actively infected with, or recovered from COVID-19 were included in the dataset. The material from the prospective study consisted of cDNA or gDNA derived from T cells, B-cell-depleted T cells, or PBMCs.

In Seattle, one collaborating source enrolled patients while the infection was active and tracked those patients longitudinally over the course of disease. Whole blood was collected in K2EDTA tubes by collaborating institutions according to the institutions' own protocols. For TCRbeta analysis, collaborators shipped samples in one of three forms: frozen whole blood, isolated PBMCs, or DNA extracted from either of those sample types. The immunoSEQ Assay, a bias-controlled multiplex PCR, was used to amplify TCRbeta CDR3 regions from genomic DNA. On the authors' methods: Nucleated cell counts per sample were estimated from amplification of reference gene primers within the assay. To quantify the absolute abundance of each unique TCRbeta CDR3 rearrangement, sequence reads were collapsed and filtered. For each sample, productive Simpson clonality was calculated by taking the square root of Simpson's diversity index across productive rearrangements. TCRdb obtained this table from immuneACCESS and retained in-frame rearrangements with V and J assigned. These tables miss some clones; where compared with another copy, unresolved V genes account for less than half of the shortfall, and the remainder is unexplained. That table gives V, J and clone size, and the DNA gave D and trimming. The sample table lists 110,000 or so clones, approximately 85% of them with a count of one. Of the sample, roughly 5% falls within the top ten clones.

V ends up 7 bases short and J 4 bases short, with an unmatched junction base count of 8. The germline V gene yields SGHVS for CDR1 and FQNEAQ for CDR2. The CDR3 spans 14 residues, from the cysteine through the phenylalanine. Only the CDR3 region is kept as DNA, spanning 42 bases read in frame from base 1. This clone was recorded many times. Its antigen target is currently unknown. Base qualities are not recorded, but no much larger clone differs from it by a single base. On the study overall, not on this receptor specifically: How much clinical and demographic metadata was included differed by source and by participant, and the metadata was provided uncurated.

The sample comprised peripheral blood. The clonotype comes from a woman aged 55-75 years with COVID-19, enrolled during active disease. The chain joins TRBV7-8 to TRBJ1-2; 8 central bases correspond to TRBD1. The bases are TGTGCCAGCAAACCGGACAGGGAATCCTATGGCTACACCTTC. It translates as CASKPDRESYGYTF.